This entry lists 26 T cell receptor beta chains sequenced from one sample in a study of cytomegalovirus exposure and HLA in healthy donors. In the PCR, 60 Vbeta and 13 Jbeta primers were used. This table comes from immunoSEQ multiplex PCR, and its TCRdb copy is limited to in-frame clones, with some not included. The repertoire holds over 70,000 clones, with 80% as singletons. Sequenced: PBMCs. Receptors were obtained from a man aged 45 to 65 in good health and CMV-seropositive.

Comments on this clone: Germline is not matched at one junction end, which may reflect a read error. The chain uses TRBV5-1 and TRBJ2-7; 9 nucleotides agree with TRBD1. The CDR3 has 13 residues. Per germline, CDR1 SGHRS and CDR2 YFSETQ. The CDR3 is CASGGQGILMLSF. The CDR3 nucleotides read TGCGCCAGCGGGGGACAGGGTATTCTAATGCTTTCCTTC.

The chain joins TRBV10-3 to TRBJ2-3, with 15 positions matching TRBD2. The CDR3 covers 17 residues. Germline CDR1 is ENHRY and CDR2 is SYGVKD. The V and J ends lost 3 bases and 3 bases, in that order; junction bases with no gene match: 4. DNA for the CDR3: TGTGCCATCAGTGATAGGACTAGCGGGAGGGGAACAGATACGCAGTATTTT. It is translated as CAISDRTSGRGTDTQYF.

As to this clone: One end of the junction fails to match germline, which may point to a read error. J is TRBJ2-1 and V is TRBV7-9; 8 bases line up with TRBD2. CDR3 length equals 16 residues. CDR1 is SEHNR, CDR2 FQNEAQ, per germline (reference sequence). The CDR3, as DNA: TGTGCCAGCAGCTTAGTCGCGGGAGGCTCCTACAATGGGCAGTTCTTC. Protein: CASSLVAGGSYNGQFF.

The chain uses TRBV6-5 and TRBJ2-5; TRBD1 is a possible D gene (6 bases). The DNA end lines up better with TRBJ2-7; the J call may be wrong. Germline assignment: CDR1 MNHEY and CDR2 SVGAGI. The CDR3 is made up of 15 amino acids. As DNA, the CDR3 is TGTGCCAGCAGTAGGACAGTTTCCAGCTCCTACGAGCAGTACTTC. This gives the protein CASSRTVSSSYEQYF.

The chain carries TRBV10-2 and TRBJ2-1, with D perhaps matching TRBD2 (6 bases). The V and J ends lost 3 bases and 5 bases respectively, with 14 bases between them. The CDR3 has 15 amino acids. Germline V CDR1 and CDR2: WSHSY, SAAADI. The DNA for the CDR3 is TGCGCCAGCAGTGATCGGGGGAGTTTTGACAATGAGCAGTTCTTC. Its protein product is CASSDRGSFDNEQFF.

This clone was seen only a few times. This rearrangement joins TRBV7-2 to TRBJ2-5; TRBD1 agrees at 7 bases. CDR1 and CDR2 (germline): SGHTA, FQGNSA. J gave up 1 base and V 4 bases, and 6 bases lay outside the gene matches. The CDR3 sequence is 15 residues long. This chain's CDR3 is CASSSGGRGQETQYF. The CDR3 region has the DNA TGTGCCAGCAGCTCAGGGGGACGGGGCCAAGAGACCCAGTACTTC.

The gene calls are TRBV2 and TRBJ1-1; a weak D match, TRBD1 (6 bases). This CDR3 region has 13 residues. CDR1 is SNHLY and CDR2 is FYNNEI in the germline V gene. V was trimmed by 5 bases and J by 7 bases, leaving 14 bases between them. CDR3 sequence reads: CASSLLRDIEAFF. CDR3 nucleotides: TGTGCCAGCAGTCTTTTACGGGACATTGAAGCTTTCTTT.

This clone was detected only a few times. This chain uses TRBV13 with TRBJ2-1; 10 bases are shared with TRBD2. Looked up from germline, CDR1 is PRHDT and CDR2 is FYEKMQ (reference sequence). The CDR3 runs 22 residues. Losses at the gene ends were 2 bases for V and 3 bases for J; bases not matched to a gene: 22. The CDR3 nucleotides are TGTGCCAGCAGCTTAAGCGGTCCCGGGACTAGCGACCAAGGGGGTTTCTACAATGAGCAGTTCTTC. Translating gives CASSLSGPGTSDQGGFYNEQFF.

The J gene is TRBJ2-7, the V gene TRBV18; TRBD2 is a possible D gene (5 bases). V gave up 3 bases and J gave up 6 bases, with 6 bases separating them. This CDR3 has 11 amino acids. Germline-derived CDR1 and CDR2 are KGHSH and LQKENI. CDR3 nucleotide sequence: TGTGCCAGCTCACCCGAGGGCGAGCAGTACTTC. It specifies CASSPEGEQYF.

The rearrangement joins TRBV15 to TRBJ2-5, with 8 bases lining up with TRBD1. The J call may not be correct, given that the DNA end is closer to TRBJ2-7. CDR3 length equals 15 residues. Germline assignment: CDR1 LNHNV and CDR2 YYDKDF (reference sequence). This CDR3 reads CATSRVGTGYYEQYF. The DNA for the CDR3 is TGTGCCACCAGCAGAGTTGGGACAGGATACTACGAGCAGTACTTC.

The chain employs TRBV2 and TRBJ1-1; D is possibly TRBD1 (5 bases). V was trimmed by 0 bases and J by 3 bases, leaving 11 bases between them. The CDR3 sequence is 15 residues long. CDR1 is SNHLY, CDR2 FYNNEI, per germline. The CDR3 nucleotides are TGTGCCAGCAGTGAAGCTGGGGGGACCTACACTGAAGCTTTCTTT. Residues: CASSEAGGTYTEAFF.

V is TRBV6-1 and J is TRBJ2-5, with 8 positions matching TRBD2. Germline-derived CDR1 and CDR2 are MNHNS and SASEGT. CDR3 length: 14 residues. The ends lost 2 bases at V and 2 bases at J; junction bases unmatched: 1. The CDR3 sequence is CASSELAGQETQYF. CDR3 nucleotide sequence: TGTGCCAGCAGTGAACTAGCGGGTCAAGAGACCCAGTACTTC.

Points on this clone: Within the sample, other DNA sequences also encode this same CDR3. The J gene is TRBJ2-1, the V gene TRBV7-2; 8 bases fit TRBD1. The CDR3 has 15 amino acids. Germline trimming cut 4 bases from V and 1 base from J; bases unmatched to any gene: 3. Germline CDR1 reads SGHTA; CDR2 reads FQGNSA. The CDR3 region is CASSSDRGSYNEQFF. CDR3 nucleotide sequence: TGTGCCAGCAGCTCAGACAGGGGTTCCTACAATGAGCAGTTCTTC.

The V call is TRBV29-1, the J call TRBJ2-3, with 10 bases lining up with TRBD2. The CDR3 is 15 residues long. The V segment lost 4 bases and the J segment 1 base; nucleotides outside the gene matches: 5. Germline values: CDR1 SQVTM, CDR2 ANQGSEA. CDR3 sequence: CSVAALAGGTDTQYF. CDR3 coding DNA: TGCAGCGTTGCCGCCCTAGCGGGAGGCACAGATACGCAGTATTTT.

The chain recombines TRBV15 with TRBJ2-6; D is unclear. Germline CDR1 reads LNHNV; CDR2 reads YYDKDF (reference sequence). CDR3 size: 15 residues. Trimming stripped 1 base from V and 0 bases from J, with 4 bases between. CDR3: CATSRVSSGANVLTF. CDR3 DNA: TGTGCCACCAGCAGAGTTAGCTCTGGGGCCAACGTCCTGACTTTC.

The chain employs TRBV4-2 and TRBJ2-2; D uncertain. Germline V gene sequence: CDR1 LGHNA, CDR2 YNFKEQ. CDR3 size: 15 residues. Trimming pared 0 bases from V and 3 bases from J, leaving 8 bases between. The CDR3 region has the DNA TGTGCCAGCAGCCAAGATCTGGCATACACCGGGGAGCTGTTTTTT. It codes for CASSQDLAYTGELFF.

This clone was detected once. The chain links TRBV7-2 to TRBJ2-1; TRBD1 matches at 10 bases. This CDR3 comprises 17 residues. V shed 1 base, J shed 8 bases, and the junction held 11 bases outside the gene matches. Germline V gives CDR1 SGHTA, CDR2 FQGNSA. CDR3 coding DNA: TGTGCCAGCAGCTTAGAGAGGTCCGGGACAGGGGAGGATGAGCAGTTCTTC. Encoded protein: CASSLERSGTGEDEQFF.

The chain uses TRBV6-1 and TRBJ2-5; 8 positions agree with TRBD1. With 2 bases clipped from V and 9 bases from J, the junction kept 8 bases outside the gene matches. The CDR3 spans 14 residues. Per germline, CDR1 MNHNS and CDR2 SASEGT. As DNA, the CDR3 is TGTGCCAGCAGTGAACGGACAGGGCTTGGGGCCCAGTACTTC. This encodes CASSERTGLGAQYF.

V is TRBV4-2 and J is TRBJ2-2; weak D call: TRBD1 (5 bases). Germline assignment: CDR1 LGHNA and CDR2 YNFKEQ. The CDR3 sequence is 15 residues long. V was pared by 1 base and J by 0 bases, with 6 bases between. CDR3: CASSQGQTNTGELFF. The CDR3 region has the DNA TGTGCCAGCAGCCAAGGACAGACGAACACCGGGGAGCTGTTTTTT.

This clone was picked up one time. The V and J genes are TRBV18 and TRBJ1-5; 9 bases agree with TRBD1. CDR3 size: 14 residues. Losses at the gene ends were 6 bases for V and 7 bases for J; bases not matched to a gene: 7. Germline CDR1 is KGHSH and CDR2 is LQKENI. DNA for the CDR3: TGTGCCAGCTCTCTGGGGGACAGGGACCAGCCCCAGCATTTT. Translated, it gives CASSLGDRDQPQHF.

The chain combines TRBV18 with TRBJ1-1; D gene ambiguous. Germline CDR1 and CDR2: KGHSH and LQKENI. V was pared by 0 bases and J by 1 base, with 6 bases between. CDR3 size: 14 residues. The CDR3 reads CASSPPNKNTEAFF. CDR3 DNA: TGTGCCAGCTCACCACCGAACAAGAACACTGAAGCTTTCTTT. Full variable domain (missing parts from reference TRBV18 and TRBJ1-1): NAGVMQNPRHLVRRRGQEARLRCSPMKGHSHVYWYRQLPEEGLKFMVYLQKENIIDESGMPKERFSAEFPKEGPSILRIQQVVRGDSAAYFCASSPPNKNTEAFFGQGTRLTVV.

The chain employs TRBV6-4 and TRBJ2-3; possible D gene TRBD2, 5 bases. Germline loops: CDR1 MRHNA, CDR2 SNTAGT. The CDR3 contains 13 residues. Trimming pared 5 bases from V and 7 bases from J, leaving 13 bases between. CDR3 residues: CASSKGEGHTQYF. For the CDR3, the DNA is TGTGCCAGCAGTAAAGGCGAGGGCCATACGCAGTATTTT.

CDR3 protein: CAWSVLRGSYYEQYF. The CDR3 nucleotides read TGTGCCTGGAGTGTACTTAGGGGGAGCTATTACGAGCAGTACTTC. The V and J genes are TRBV30 and TRBJ2-7; D might be TRBD1 (6 bases). Trimming pared 0 bases from V and 4 bases from J, leaving 16 bases between. This CDR3 comprises 15 residues. Germline V CDR1 and CDR2: GTSNPN, SVGIG (reference sequence).

The chain recombines TRBV5-1 with TRBJ2-1; D remains ambiguous. Per the germline V gene, CDR1 is SGHRS and CDR2 is YFSETQ. The CDR3 has 14 amino acids. V was cut by 6 bases and J by 1 base, with 11 bases left in between. The CDR3 DNA sequence: TGCGCCAGCACGACATTCGAATCCTACAATGAGCAGTTCTTC. It encodes CASTTFESYNEQFF.

The chain is built from TRBV2 and TRBJ2-7, with a tentative D call TRBD2 (5 bases). V lost 8 bases and J 1 base, leaving 15 bases between the germline ends. The CDR3 has 14 residues. In germline, CDR1 is SNHLY, CDR2 FYNNEI. The CDR3 here is CASVPTSTSYEQYF. The CDR3 bases are TGTGCCAGCGTCCCTACTAGTACATCCTACGAGCAGTACTTC.

The chain links TRBV15 to TRBJ2-3, with TRBD1 matching over 7 bases. CDR1 is LNHNV, CDR2 YYDKDF, per germline (reference sequence). The CDR3 totals 18 residues. With 3 bases clipped from V and 5 bases from J, the junction kept 17 bases outside the gene matches. The CDR3 DNA reads TGTGCCACCAGCAGGCTCCCCCGGGACAGACCGGAGGTAGATACGCAGTATTTT. This translates into CATSRLPRDRPEVDTQYF.